This note documents a single T cell receptor (beta chain) sequence. Its target is unknown. This CDR3 is built from 15 residues. Germline lookup yields CDR1 SGHRS and CDR2 YFSETQ. Deletions cut 4 bases from V and 2 bases from J, with 13 bases between. The method was immunoSEQ multiplex PCR; TCRdb's version includes in-frame clones alone and lacks a portion of them. The data hold about 2 million clones, with 95% observed a single time. Donation came from healthy HIV-negative adults that had no recent acute infections or vaccinations. The data stem from a study of shared clonotypes between healthy human individuals. At the level of the study: Each donor's CD8 memory used one plate, CD8 naive two, each CD4 subset three. Study conclusions and caveats: Donors were few, which limited the genetic and exposure-history diversity represented.

Sequencing was carried out using naive CD4+ T cells sorted from blood. Subset denoted: CD45RA+ positively selected. The rearrangement links TRBV5-1 to TRBJ1-3; TRBD1 might be the D (5 bases). The sequence came from a man aged 18-30 years in good health. The CDR3, as DNA: TGCGCCAGCAGCGCGCAGGGTACTACTGGAAACACCATATATTTT. This codes for CASSAQGTTGNTIYF.